Each of the 27 T cell receptor beta chains below was sequenced from the same sample in a study of blood T cell repertoires in COVID-19. Generated by immunoSEQ multiplex PCR, the TCRdb table keeps only in-frame clones and is missing some. Of about 150,000 clones listed, 76% are singletons. The sequenced material came from peripheral blood. These receptors originate from a man in his fifties or sixties with acute or convalescent COVID-19.

CDR3 in DNA: TGTGCCACCAGTGATCCGAGCACAGATACGCAGTATTTT. Translated: CATSDPSTDTQYF. This chain links TRBV24-1 with TRBJ2-3; D gene unclear. V was cut by 3 bases and J by 0 bases, with 3 bases left in between. This CDR3 comprises 13 residues. CDR1 and CDR2 (germline): KGHDR, SFDVKD.

This clone has just a few counts. This sequence joins TRBV3-1 (or the pseudogene TRBV3-2) and TRBJ2-4; D unclear. The CDR3 runs 17 residues. Trimming stripped 4 bases from V and 3 bases from J, with 19 bases between. Germline V gene data show CDR1 as LGHDT and CDR2 as YNNKEL (reference sequence). The CDR3 region is CASSPGLADLNKNIQYF. Written as DNA, the CDR3 is TGTGCCAGCAGCCCCGGGTTGGCGGATTTAAACAAAAACATTCAGTACTTC.

This sequence joins TRBV5-4 and TRBJ2-3; TRBD2 matches at 10 bases. The germline gives CDR1 SGHNT, CDR2 YYREEE (reference sequence). V shed 4 bases, J shed 2 bases, and the junction held 4 bases outside the gene matches. The CDR3 extends over 15 amino acids. CDR3 nucleotide sequence: TGTGCCAGCAGCAGGACTAGCGGCCTCACAGATACGCAGTATTTT. Translation gives CASSRTSGLTDTQYF. The full variable domain, its missing parts supplied by reference TRBV5-4 and TRBJ2-3, is ETGVTQSPTHLIKTRGQQVTLRCSSQSGHNTVSWYQQALGQGPQFIFQYYREEENGRGNFPPRFSGLQFPNYSSELNVNALELDDSALYLCASSRTSGLTDTQYFGPGTRLTVL.

The V gene is TRBV2, the J gene TRBJ1-2; TRBD1 matches 9 bases. CDR3 length: 13 residues. Germline V gene sequence: CDR1 SNHLY, CDR2 FYNNEI. With 4 bases clipped from V and 5 bases from J, the junction kept 2 bases outside the gene matches. The CDR3 nucleotides read TGTGCCAGCAGTGCGGGACAGGGTTATGGCTACACCTTC. It translates to CASSAGQGYGYTF.

The chain employs TRBV7-9 and TRBJ1-2; weak D call: TRBD1 (6 bases). The CDR3 sequence is 14 residues long. V was cut by 1 base and J by 5 bases, with 11 bases left in between. Germline V gives CDR1 SEHNR, CDR2 FQNEAQ (reference sequence). CDR3 residues: CASSLVGGPYGYTF. CDR3 in DNA: TGTGCCAGCAGCTTAGTTGGGGGCCCGTATGGCTACACCTTC.

The gene calls are TRBV4-1 and TRBJ1-2, with TRBD1 matching 7 bases. This CDR3 region has 14 residues. The V segment lost 1 base and the J segment 10 bases; nucleotides outside the gene matches: 9. The V gene's germline CDR1 is MGHRA and CDR2 YSYEKL. As DNA, the CDR3 is TGCGCCAGCAGCCAAGCAAGGGACAGAATACCCTACACCTTC. Translation gives CASSQARDRIPYTF.

The gene calls are TRBV7-2 and TRBJ1-2, with a tentative D call TRBD1 (5 bases). Germline V CDR1 and CDR2: SGHTA, FQGNSA. Trimming shortened V by 1 base and J by 6 bases, and 12 bases separated the two germline ends. This CDR3 spans 14 amino acids. The CDR3 sequence: CASSLVGEEHGYTF. CDR3 DNA: TGTGCCAGCAGCTTAGTAGGGGAGGAGCATGGCTACACCTTC.

The chain employs TRBV12-3 or TRBV12-4 and TRBJ1-5; D unresolved. Between the trimmed V and J ends, which lost 8 bases and 4 bases, there was a span of 12 bases. This CDR3 contains 13 residues. The CDR3 reads CASSDGGNQPQHF. In nucleotides, the CDR3 is TGTGCCAGCTCCGACGGAGGGAATCAGCCCCAGCATTTT.

The rearrangement uses TRBV6-1 and TRBJ1-3, with D hard to call. Germline V gives CDR1 MNHNS, CDR2 SASEGT. V lost 2 bases and J 7 bases, leaving 18 bases between the germline ends. CDR3 size: 16 residues. This chain's CDR3 is CASSEQQTSPVNTIYF. In DNA form, the CDR3 reads TGTGCCAGCAGTGAACAACAGACAAGTCCCGTCAACACCATATATTTT.

The CDR3 nucleotides are TGCGCCAGCAGCAACGTTGACAGGCAAAATTCACCCCTCCACTTT. Protein product: CASSNVDRQNSPLHF. The chain joins TRBV5-1 to TRBJ1-6; weak D call: TRBD1 (6 bases). Germline CDR1 and CDR2: SGHRS and YFSETQ. CDR3 length equals 15 residues. The V gene lost 4 bases and the J gene lost 7 bases, with 15 bases spanning the gap.

This clone was counted between two and nine times. The rearrangement joins TRBV10-1 to TRBJ1-1, with 9 bases aligning to TRBD1. Unmatched junction bases numbered 6, after V lost 6 bases and J lost 4 bases. This CDR3 region has 14 residues. Germline lookup yields CDR1 WNHNN and CDR2 SYGVQD (reference sequence). The CDR3 region has the DNA TGCGCCAGCAGGATCGGGACAGGGAGCACTGAAGCTTTCTTT. The encoded protein is CASRIGTGSTEAFF.

The chain carries TRBV7-6 and TRBJ2-7; 7 bases are a match to TRBD1. V gave up 1 base and J gave up 0 bases; unmatched junction bases: 6. Germline loops: CDR1 SGHVS, CDR2 FNYEAQ. This CDR3 has 16 amino acids. This CDR3 is CASSLEPGTVSYEQYF. The CDR3 nucleotides are TGTGCCAGCAGCTTAGAACCAGGGACAGTCTCCTACGAGCAGTACTTC.

The rearrangement uses TRBV19 and TRBJ2-7, with TRBD2 matching over 7 bases. Germline values: CDR1 LNHDA, CDR2 SQIVND (reference sequence). J gave up 0 bases and V 3 bases, and 2 bases lay outside the gene matches. This CDR3 region has 14 residues. The CDR3 is CASSIGGSSYEQYF. CDR3 DNA: TGTGCCAGTAGTATCGGCGGGAGCTCCTACGAGCAGTACTTC.

V gene TRBV7-8 combines with J gene TRBJ1-4; possibly TRBD1 for D (6 bases). The length of the CDR3 is 14 residues. V was clipped by 0 bases and J by 8 bases, with 10 bases between them. Germline assignment: CDR1 SGHVS and CDR2 FQNEAQ. The CDR3, as DNA: TGTGCCAGCAGCTTAGCTAGGGGGGGGGAAAAACTGTTTTTT. Translating gives CASSLARGGEKLFF.

The V and J genes are TRBV5-8 and TRBJ2-7; no clear D gene. The CDR3 extends over 12 amino acids. Per the germline V gene, CDR1 is SGHTS and CDR2 is YDEGEE. Trimming stripped 2 bases from V and 7 bases from J, with 10 bases between. CDR3 bases: TGTGCCAGCAGCTTTACGGGTCGGGAGCAGTACTTC. The encoded protein is CASSFTGREQYF.

The chain joins TRBV15 to TRBJ1-6, with 9 bases lining up with TRBD1. With 6 bases clipped from V and 5 bases from J, the junction kept 5 bases outside the gene matches. Germline CDR1 and CDR2: LNHNV and YYDKDF (reference sequence). The CDR3 covers 15 residues. Here the CDR3 reads CATRGTGIHNSPLHF. The CDR3 DNA reads TGTGCCACCAGAGGGACAGGGATCCATAATTCACCCCTCCACTTT.

Written as DNA, the CDR3 is TGCGCCAGCAGCCAAGAAGGGAGCGAGCAGTACTTC. This codes for CASSQEGSEQYF. V gene TRBV4-1 combines with J gene TRBJ2-7; a weak D match, TRBD2 (5 bases). From germline, CDR1 is MGHRA and CDR2 YSYEKL. V shed 0 bases and J shed 6 bases, with 6 bases lying between them. The CDR3 sequence is 12 residues long.

V and J are TRBV29-1 and TRBJ2-7; TRBD2 matches 7 bases. The V and J ends lost 4 bases and 5 bases, in that order; junction bases with no gene match: 14. CDR3 length: 15 amino acids. Per germline, CDR1 SQVTM and CDR2 ANQGSEA. CDR3: CSVVAWEGGGHEQYF. The CDR3 DNA reads TGCAGCGTTGTCGCGTGGGAGGGAGGCGGCCACGAGCAGTACTTC.

The chain combines TRBV9 with TRBJ2-7; 9 bases align to TRBD2. Germline CDR1 and CDR2: SGDLS and YYNGEE. The trim removed 3 bases at V and 0 bases at J, leaving 4 bases unmatched. The CDR3 loop spans 15 amino acids. The chain's CDR3 is CASSAQAGGSYEQYF. DNA for the CDR3: TGTGCCAGCAGCGCTCAAGCGGGAGGCTCCTACGAGCAGTACTTC.

The gene calls are TRBV19 and TRBJ2-5, with TRBD1 identical over 10 bases. After removal of 6 bases from V and 5 bases from J, the junction contained 6 bases not matched to a gene. The CDR3 loop spans 14 amino acids. Germline V gene sequence: CDR1 LNHDA, CDR2 SQIVND (reference sequence). CDR3 DNA sequence: TGTGCCAGTAGCCCCGGACAGGGGGGGGAGACCCAGTACTTC. This sequence encodes CASSPGQGGETQYF.

The chain links TRBV10-3 to TRBJ2-7, with TRBD2 matching 11 bases. The V gene end was trimmed by 0 bases and the J gene end by 2 bases; junction bases not matched to a gene: 3. The CDR3 runs to 16 residues. CDR1 is ENHRY and CDR2 is SYGVKD in the germline V gene. CDR3: CAISESTLAGAYEQYF. CDR3 nucleotide sequence: TGTGCCATCAGTGAGTCGACACTAGCGGGAGCCTACGAGCAGTACTTC.

The chain couples TRBV14 to TRBJ2-7; 10 bases map to TRBD2. Trimming removed 4 bases from V and 3 bases from J; junction bases left unmatched: 3. The germline CDR1 and CDR2 sequences are SGHDN and FVKESK. CDR3 length equals 14 residues. The CDR3 loop is CASSPRTSGYEQYF. The CDR3, as DNA: TGTGCCAGCAGCCCCCGGACTAGCGGCTACGAGCAGTACTTC.

The CDR3 loop reads CASGSGGGGANVLTF. DNA for the CDR3: TGTGCCAGCGGTAGCGGGGGAGGTGGGGCCAACGTCCTGACTTTC. The V gene is TRBV9, the J gene TRBJ2-6, with 9 nucleotides matching TRBD2. The germline CDR1 and CDR2 sequences are SGDLS and YYNGEE. The CDR3 contains 15 residues. The V segment lost 7 bases and the J segment 3 bases; nucleotides outside the gene matches: 5.

In regard to this clone: Its ends do not fully match the called genes, so a read error is possible. V usage is TRBV5-1 and J usage is TRBJ2-7, with 9 bases identical to TRBD1. This CDR3 comprises 12 residues. The germline CDR1 and CDR2 sequences are SGHRS and YFSETQ. In DNA, the CDR3 is TGCGCCAGCAGCACCGGACAGGGGTCGGGCTTATTC. Its translation: CASSTGQGSGLF.

This clone has a handful of counts. The rearrangement uses TRBV28 and TRBJ2-1; 7 bases are shared with TRBD2. Per the germline V gene, CDR1 is MDHEN and CDR2 is SYDVKM. The length of the CDR3 is 17 residues. V lost 3 bases, J lost 2 bases, and 10 bases stayed unmatched. CDR3 loop: CASSLRGWVPAYNEQFF. The DNA for the CDR3 is TGTGCCAGCAGTTTGCGGGGGTGGGTTCCGGCCTACAATGAGCAGTTCTTC.

This chain connects TRBV4-2 to TRBJ2-3; 10 bases map to TRBD2. V lost 1 base to trimming and J lost 6 bases; unmatched junction nucleotides: 7. Germline V gene lookup returns CDR1 LGHNA and CDR2 YNFKEQ. There are 16 residues in the CDR3. CDR3 in amino acids: CASSQALAGGQDTQYF. CDR3 coding DNA: TGTGCCAGCAGCCAAGCCTTAGCGGGAGGCCAGGATACGCAGTATTTT.

The chain uses TRBV7-2 and TRBJ2-5; a weak D match, TRBD2 (7 bases). The germline V gene has CDR1 SGHTA and CDR2 FQGNSA. Between the trimmed V and J ends, which lost 10 bases and 5 bases, there was a span of 17 bases. The CDR3 extends over 13 amino acids. CDR3 region: CATGGGVMETQYF. Here the CDR3 DNA reads TGTGCCACGGGGGGCGGGGTAATGGAGACCCAGTACTTC.